This TCR beta chain was profiled in a study of blood T cells in healthy people across ages (dated by TCRdb to between 2015 and 2017). Study-level background: In model experiments, template switching captured roughly one uniquely barcoded TCR beta cDNA molecule for every two T cells. Four age groups were formed from the donors: young (average about 17 years), middle-aged (approximately 40), aged (62) and long-lived (around 80). To avoid experimental bias, donors of different ages were randomly spread across the sequencing lanes. For two donors (one aged 18 to 30 and one aged 80 or older), the study analyzed two additional independent replicas of 1 million unique cDNA reads from the same blood draw. The study measured age-related changes in TCR beta repertoire diversity using deep sequencing normalized with unique cDNA molecular identifiers.

Points the paper makes about the study in general: The CMV infection status of donors was not known, potentially confounding age-related changes in expanded clonotypes. Observed TCR beta diversity per million T cells fell roughly linearly with age, and a significant reduction was already apparent by age about 38. Estimates of total diversity from one million sequenced T cells were regarded as lower bounds and underestimates. The percentage of naive T cells measured by flow cytometry correlated strongly with observed TCR beta diversity. Compared with the aged group, more naive CD4+ T cells, fewer expanded clones and increased TCR diversity were shown by the long-lived group, suggesting age selection. Bulk unsorted PBMC profiling prevented conclusive comparison of naive and antigen-experienced compartments.

The CDR3 numbers 13 residues from cysteine through phenylalanine. This entry keeps only the CDR3 DNA: 39 bases, framed from base 1. V is shortened by 1 base, J by 0 bases, and the region joining them spans 3 bases. The germline V gene supplies CDR1 SNHLY and CDR2 FYNNEI. Libraries were prepared through 5' RACE. The second PCR ran for about 6 to 12 cycles and used a J-beta primer mix along with a sample-barcoded 5' primer. Each TCR beta cDNA molecule received a unique molecular identifier from a template-switch 5' adaptor carrying 12 random nucleotides. Each sample yielded at least 3 million CDR3-containing paired-end reads. The Mint cDNA synthesis kit, primed by a TRBC-specific oligonucleotide, was used to synthesize first-strand cDNA from all RNA. After uracil-DNA glycosylase treatment, a first 18-cycle PCR used universal primers M1SS and BC2_uni_R on all cDNA. As for the original processing: Normalization of each sample was performed by random selection of 1 million high-quality reads, each carrying a distinct molecular identifier. Instead of being binned into consensus sequences, reads with shared molecular identifiers were discarded. MiTCR, run with a Q25 quality threshold and the strictest error-elimination algorithm, handled CDR3 identification, clonotype clustering and error correction. A nonparametric unseen species model using Euler transformation provided a lower-bound estimate of total TCR beta diversity. TCRdb reprocessed the public reads (quality trimming at Q25 with fastp, clone calling with MiXCR) and kept in-frame beta chains. Under each unique CDR3 protein, matching rows form one entry showing the most common genes and DNA. Clone size and V and J calls follow TCRdb, not the original study. Present in this sample are fewer than 2 million distinct CDR3 sequences, more than 35% of which were seen just once. The top ten clones comprise about 23% of the sample.

The donors were roughly 39 Caucasian individuals from Russia, aged roughly 6 to 95 years, who were systemically healthy. Each donor gave 9 to 10 milliliters of peripheral blood, collected into EDTA-treated Vacutainer tubes. Ficoll-Paque density-gradient centrifugation was used to isolate PBMCs, with at least 7 million per sample. Total RNA, at least 6 micrograms per sample, was extracted from PBMCs with Trizol reagent. For every donor, an aliquot of PBMCs went through flow cytometry to measure the percentages of naive CD45RAhigh/CD27high T cells. As concerns this clonotype: The antigen it binds to is not known. No base qualities exist here, and no much larger clone lies one base off it.

Source material: blood. The chain uses TRBV2 and TRBJ1-2; confidence is insufficient to name the D gene. The clonotype was recovered from a human donor in good health. CDR3 loop: CASSEGTNYGYTF. The bases are TGTGCCAGCAGTGAAGGTACTAACTATGGCTACACCTTC. This CDR3, with the reference TRBV2 and TRBJ1-2 proteins standing in past its ends, gives the full variable domain EPEVTQTPSHQVTQMGQEVILRCVPISNHLYFYWYRQILGQKVEFLVSFYNNEISEKSEIFDDQFSVERPDGSNFTLKIRSTKLEDSAMYFCASSEGTNYGYTFGSGTRLTVV.